This paragraph reports one T cell receptor beta chain. Antigen specificity is unknown. This record belongs to a study of lymphopenia after photon versus proton radiotherapy. Study conclusions and caveats: After the lymphocyte nadir, photon-treated repertoires showed oligoclonal expansion, especially of CD8+ Temra cells. Relative stability marked proton patients; photon patients lost diversity and naive cells. A bigger post-nadir fall in TCR diversity correlated inversely with survival time in deceased patients.

Libraries were prepared by immunoSEQ multiplex PCR; TCRdb keeps only in-frame clonotypes and omits some of them. The profile covers 70,000 or so clones, with 85% to 95% appearing a single time and 2.2% taken by the ten largest. With V trimmed by 0 bases and J by 6 bases, 4 bases remained unmatched. This CDR3 spans 16 amino acids. Germline CDR1 ENHRY, CDR2 SYGVKD. Sample: peripheral blood, taken from a patient treated with photon-based radiotherapy. The sequence was collected from a woman between 40 and 55 years old with cholangiocarcinoma. The chain combines TRBV10-3 with TRBJ2-3, with TRBD2 matching 12 bases. The chain's CDR3 is CAISESTSGSGDTQYF. CDR3 sequence (DNA): TGTGCCATCAGTGAGTCGACTAGCGGGAGTGGTGATACGCAGTATTTT.